The subject of this entry is one T cell receptor (beta chain). The target antigen is unknown. These data belong to a study of T cell therapy after organ transplantation. Whole-study findings and limits: Post-therapy reconstitution appeared to include transferred and endogenous clonotypes.

The CDR3 runs to 14 residues. Germline values: CDR1 SEHNR, CDR2 FQNEAQ (reference sequence). The V and J ends lost 4 bases and 0 bases respectively, with 9 bases between them. Using immunoSEQ multiplex PCR, the repertoire was profiled, and TCRdb retains in-frame clones only, with some absent. The sample lists some 17,000 clones, roughly 85% occurring once. Time point noted: 20-29 weeks after completion of therapy. The receptor comes from a human patient who had received a solid organ transplant and had CMV disease. These T cells may partly come from the graft donor. The sequencing used CD8+ T cells from blood, collected after autologous CMV-specific T cell therapy. J is TRBJ1-1 and V is TRBV7-9; no definite D call. This CDR3 reads CASSSPVVNTEAFF. CDR3 nucleotide sequence: TGTGCCAGCAGCTCGCCCGTGGTGAACACTGAAGCTTTCTTT.